Included here is one T cell receptor (beta chain) sequence, with context. Its antigen remains unidentified. TCRdb keeps only in-frame clones here, not all; method: immunoSEQ multiplex PCR. This sample has around 99,000 clones, with 80% to 95% found just once. This CDR3 is 15 amino acids long. Germline values: CDR1 MNHEY, CDR2 SVGAGI. V was clipped by 0 bases and J by 4 bases, with 9 bases between them. The data were obtained in a study of T cell responses to AZD1222 COVID-19 vaccine. Overall study findings and caveats: Recipients of two AZD1222 doses showed rising Spike-specific TCR breadth and depth.

The clonotype was recovered from an adult who received the AZD1222 COVID-19 vaccine. The chain carries TRBV6-5 and TRBJ2-2; no clear D gene. This specimen was peripheral blood, taken 28 days after the second AZD1222 dose. CDR3 sequence (DNA): TGTGCCAGCAGTTACTCTCCTGGGATCACCGGGGAGCTGTTTTTT. Amino acids: CASSYSPGITGELFF.